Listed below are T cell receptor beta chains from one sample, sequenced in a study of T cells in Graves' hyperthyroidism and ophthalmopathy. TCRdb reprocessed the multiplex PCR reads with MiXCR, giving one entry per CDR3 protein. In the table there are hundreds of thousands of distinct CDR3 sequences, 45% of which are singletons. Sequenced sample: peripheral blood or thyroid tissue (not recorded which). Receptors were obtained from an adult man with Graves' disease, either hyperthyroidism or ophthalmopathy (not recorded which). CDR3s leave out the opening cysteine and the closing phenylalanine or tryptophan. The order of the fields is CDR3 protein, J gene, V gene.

SVRQGSNQPQH,TRBJ1-5,TRBV29-1
ASSLKRRRGEEDEAF,TRBJ1-1,TRBV12-3/TRBV12-4
ASSSGQGREKLF,TRBJ1-4,TRBV12-3/TRBV12-4
ASSSQRGEQY,TRBJ2-7,TRBV7-2
ASSSGAGELGNQPQH,TRBJ1-5,TRBV2
ASSLARARWSEAF,TRBJ1-1,TRBV5-5
ASSPTQGSGANVLT,TRBJ2-6,TRBV6-1
ASNPGQGVYGYT,TRBJ1-2,TRBV6-5
ASSLEGGQRANYGYT,TRBJ1-2,TRBV7-2
SARGGEFGRYGYT,TRBJ1-2,TRBV20-1
SARVAGEKLF,TRBJ1-4,TRBV20-1
ARLTAGETQY,TRBJ2-5,TRBV7-9
SARSLRGGPNQETQY,TRBJ2-5,TRBV20-1
ASSRRQAQETQY,TRBJ2-5,TRBV2
ASNSGEASYEQY,TRBJ2-7,TRBV7-9
ASTSPPTWTGISGANVLT,TRBJ2-6,TRBV19
ASSRQGDGYGYT,TRBJ1-2,TRBV12-3/TRBV12-4
ASSILGSPLH,TRBJ1-6,TRBV19
ASSLRAGTTNEKLF,TRBJ1-4,TRBV13
SANPGGVNEQY,TRBJ2-7,TRBV20-1
ASTPKGRGETQY,TRBJ2-5,TRBV12-3/TRBV12-4
SGGDQYQETQY,TRBJ2-5,TRBV20-1
ASSLVHQPQH,TRBJ1-5,TRBV12-3/TRBV12-4
ASSRGRGADGYT,TRBJ1-2,TRBV5-4
ASSFARKQSLNSPLH,TRBJ1-6,TRBV11-1
ASSPNYKGNNQPQH,TRBJ1-5,TRBV2
ASSLAPTGYSGNTIY,TRBJ1-3,TRBV13
AISESTGGMETQY,TRBJ2-5,TRBV10-3
SVEKGDQETQY,TRBJ2-5,TRBV29-1
ASSSPGQGTETQY,TRBJ2-5,TRBV7-9
ASTQGRWGYGYT,TRBJ1-2,TRBV19
ASSVVGTGYYGYT,TRBJ1-2,TRBV9
ASSLSGTGGDGYT,TRBJ1-2,TRBV12-3/TRBV12-4
ASSDEAGGEQY,TRBJ2-7,TRBV2
ASSQGGSGSNQPQH,TRBJ1-5,TRBV14
ASSHPPEAF,TRBJ1-1,TRBV11-2
ATSEPGG,TRBJ1-4,TRBV24-1
ASSQDSLGAYGYT,TRBJ1-2,TRBV7-9
SARDLTAGTYGYT,TRBJ1-2,TRBV20-1
ASSVEAGGNSPLH,TRBJ1-6,TRBV9
ASSVRQGDQYGYT,TRBJ1-2,TRBV9
SARDPSRGNTEAF,TRBJ1-1,TRBV20-1